The 21 T cell receptor beta chains in this list originate from one sample, sequenced in a study of blood T cells in healthy people across ages. Primers used in a second PCR of roughly 7 to 11 cycles were a sample-barcoded 5' primer and a J-beta primer mix. MiXCR was run by TCRdb on the 5' RACE reads, yielding one entry per CDR3 protein. The repertoire holds over a million distinct CDR3 sequences, with 40% to 50% as singletons. Sequenced sample: blood. These receptors were taken from an older woman in good health.

Of note for this clonotype: A read error may account for a junction end that differs from germline. The rearrangement links TRBV5-1 to TRBJ2-7; 14 nucleotides align to TRBD2. CDR1 is SGHRS, CDR2 YFSETQ, per germline. The CDR3 length is 17 residues. CDR3 DNA: TGCGCCAGCAGCTTGGAGACTAGCGGGAGGGCCTCCTTCGAGCAGTACTTC. This encodes CASSLETSGRASFEQYF.

In this sample, this clonotype turned up a few times. The rearrangement links TRBV5-6 to TRBJ2-3; D is possibly TRBD2 (6 bases). The CDR3 sequence is 16 residues long. CDR1 and CDR2 (germline): SGHDT, YYEEEE. V lost 4 bases to trimming and J lost 0 bases, with 15 bases between them. DNA of the CDR3: TGTGCCAGCAGCATGGAGCTAGCGAGAAGCACAGATACGCAGTATTTT. Residues: CASSMELARSTDTQYF. Together with reference TRBV5-6 and TRBJ2-3, the CDR3 gives the full variable domain: DAGVTQSPTHLIKTRGQQVTLRCSPKSGHDTVSWYQQALGQGPQFIFQYYEEEERQRGNFPDRFSGHQFPNYSSELNVNALLLGDSALYLCASSMELARSTDTQYFGPGTRLTVL.

This clonotype was detected only a few times. The rearrangement joins TRBV14 to TRBJ2-7; 9 positions agree with TRBD2. Germline V gene sequence: CDR1 SGHDN, CDR2 FVKESK. The V segment lost 4 bases and the J segment 2 bases; nucleotides outside the gene matches: 6. This CDR3 region has 15 residues. The CDR3, as DNA: TGTGCCAGCAGCCTTTCTGGCGGGAGGGCCTACGAGCAGTACTTC. Encoded protein: CASSLSGGRAYEQYF. The full variable domain, its missing parts supplied by reference TRBV14 and TRBJ2-7, is EAGVTQFPSHSVIEKGQTVTLRCDPISGHDNLYWYRRVMGKEIKFLLHFVKESKQDESGMPNNRFLAERTGGTYSTLKVQPAELEDSGVYFCASSLSGGRAYEQYFGPGTRLTVT.

The chain is built from TRBV5-1 and TRBJ2-3; no firm D call. CDR1 is SGHRS, CDR2 YFSETQ, per germline. The CDR3 runs to 16 residues. Between the trimmed V and J ends, which lost 4 bases and 0 bases, there was a span of 15 bases. The CDR3 nucleotides read TGCGCCAGCAGCAGGCGCCCCCATTACAGCACAGATACGCAGTATTTT. Protein: CASSRRPHYSTDTQYF.

V and J are TRBV30 and TRBJ2-1; a weak D match, TRBD2 (5 bases). Germline V gives CDR1 GTSNPN, CDR2 SVGIG (reference sequence). V lost 5 bases and J lost 1, with 12 bases in between. This CDR3 spans 14 amino acids. The CDR3 loop reads CAWPSGFSYNEQFF. In DNA form, the CDR3 reads TGTGCCTGGCCGTCGGGGTTTTCCTACAATGAGCAGTTCTTC.

This clonotype has more than one count but fewer than ten. V usage is TRBV5-1 and J usage is TRBJ1-4, with 8 bases that match TRBD1. Germline CDR1 SGHRS, CDR2 YFSETQ. J was trimmed by 0 bases and V by 5 bases; bases with no gene match: 6. There are 16 residues in the CDR3. The CDR3 loop reads CASRTRQGPTNEKLFF. CDR3 bases: TGCGCCAGCAGAACACGACAGGGGCCAACTAATGAAAAACTGTTTTTT.

This clonotype has just a few counts. The chain joins TRBV5-1 to TRBJ2-1; TRBD2 might be the D (5 bases). The CDR3 has 14 residues. Germline V gene sequence: CDR1 SGHRS, CDR2 YFSETQ. Trimming removed 4 bases at V and 6 bases at J, with 14 bases between. The CDR3 DNA is TGCGCCAGCAGCGCACTAGAGGTTGGCAATGAGCAGTTCTTC. Amino acids: CASSALEVGNEQFF.

This rearrangement joins TRBV28 to TRBJ2-7; either TRBD1 or TRBD2 may supply D (5 bases each). Germline CDR1 is MDHEN and CDR2 is SYDVKM. The CDR3 extends over 17 amino acids. V lost 6 bases, J lost 3 bases, and 24 bases lay in between. The CDR3 DNA sequence: TGTGCCAGCAGCCCTACCTGGAGGCAGGGTGTGGTCTACGAGCAGTACTTC. Protein sequence: CASSPTWRQGVVYEQYF.

The rearrangement joins TRBV20-1 to TRBJ2-7, with 10 nucleotides matching TRBD2. The J call may be mistaken, given a closer DNA end match to TRBJ2-5. The CDR3 runs to 15 residues. Germline CDR1 is DFQATT and CDR2 is SNEGSKA (reference sequence). The CDR3 DNA follows: TGCAGTGCATACTCCCTAGCGGGAGTGCAGGAGACCCAGTACTTC. The encoded protein is CSAYSLAGVQETQYF.

This chain connects TRBV7-6 to TRBJ2-1, with TRBD2 matching over 8 bases. Germline V CDR1 and CDR2: SGHVS, FNYEAQ. J gave up 4 bases and V 1 base, and 6 bases lay outside the gene matches. There are 16 residues in the CDR3. The CDR3 sequence: CASSLEVSGEYNEQFF. The CDR3, as DNA: TGTGCCAGCAGCTTAGAGGTTAGCGGGGAGTACAATGAGCAGTTCTTC.

Turning to this clonotype: The junction shows a germline mismatch at one end, possibly a read error. The chain links TRBV6-2 or TRBV6-3 to TRBJ2-5; 7 bases agree with TRBD2. The CDR3 consists of 13 residues. Germline values: CDR1 MNHEY, CDR2 SVGEGT. In DNA, the CDR3 is TGTGTCAGCACCGGACTAGGACAAGAGACCCAGTACTTC. Protein product: CVSTGLGQETQYF.

This clonotype was detected a few times. Mismatch with germline at one junction end may stem from a read error. The V and J genes are TRBV14 and TRBJ2-7; the D is unclear. Germline CDR1 reads SGHDN; CDR2 reads FVKESK. This CDR3 is built from 14 residues. CDR3 sequence reads: CASSEDAVVNEQYF. DNA for the CDR3: TGTGCCAGCAGCGAAGACGCGGTAGTCAACGAGCAGTACTTC.

This clonotype was recorded at least ten times. The rearrangement links TRBV2 to TRBJ2-7; D is unresolved. Trimming stripped 1 base from V and 3 bases from J, with 1 base between. The length of the CDR3 is 11 residues. Per the germline V gene, CDR1 is SNHLY and CDR2 is FYNNEI. CDR3 sequence (DNA): TGTGCCAGCAGTGAAGTCTACGAGCAGTACTTC. This gives the protein CASSEVYEQYF. Filled out from reference TRBV2 and TRBJ2-7, the complete variable domain reads EPEVTQTPSHQVTQMGQEVILRCVPISNHLYFYWYRQILGQKVEFLVSFYNNEISEKSEIFDDQFSVERPDGSNFTLKIRSTKLEDSAMYFCASSEVYEQYFGPGTRLTVT.

This clonotype was seen ten or more times. This chain joins TRBV11-2 and TRBJ2-3, with D perhaps TRBD1 (5 bases). The CDR3 sequence is 14 residues long. CDR1 and CDR2 (germline): SGHAT, FQNNGV. V gave up 5 bases and J gave up 1 base, with 10 bases separating them. For the CDR3, the DNA is TGTGCCAGCAGCATTACACAGGGCACAGATACGCAGTATTTT. It specifies CASSITQGTDTQYF. The complete variable domain, with remaining parts taken from reference TRBV11-2 and TRBJ2-3, reads EAGVAQSPRYKIIEKRQSVAFWCNPISGHATLYWYQQILGQGPKLLIQFQNNGVVDDSQLPKDRFSAERLKGVDSTLKIQPAKLEDSAVYLCASSITQGTDTQYFGPGTRLTVL.

At least ten counts were recorded for this clonotype. The chain is built from TRBV20-1 and TRBJ1-5; D gene uncertain. Germline V CDR1 and CDR2: DFQATT, SNEGSKA (reference sequence). V lost 6 bases and J 0 bases, leaving 12 bases between the germline ends. The CDR3 has 14 amino acids. The CDR3 DNA reads as TGCAGTGCCCGAGCCCCTTCTAGCAATCAGCCCCAGCATTTT. Translated: CSARAPSSNQPQHF.

CDR3 DNA sequence: TGTGCCAGCAGTCCCACCTCTGGAAACACCATATATTTT. This encodes CASSPTSGNTIYF. The V gene is TRBV27, the J gene TRBJ1-3; unclear D gene. The germline gives CDR1 MNHEY, CDR2 SMNVEV (reference sequence). The V gene lost 5 bases and the J gene lost 0 bases, with 5 bases spanning the gap. The CDR3 runs to 13 residues.

This clonotype was found many times. V is TRBV5-1 and J is TRBJ2-1; tentatively, D is TRBD1 or TRBD2 (6 bases each). CDR1 and CDR2 from the germline V gene are SGHRS and YFSETQ. There are 14 residues in the CDR3. Trimming pared 0 bases from V and 9 bases from J, leaving 13 bases between. In DNA form, the CDR3 reads TGCGCCAGCAGCTTGGTTGCGGAGGGGGGTGAGCAGTTCTTC. Amino acids: CASSLVAEGGEQFF.

The chain joins TRBV12-3 or TRBV12-4 to TRBJ1-1, with TRBD1 as a possible D gene (5 bases). V lost 5 bases and J lost 11, with 15 bases in between. The CDR3 is 12 residues long. The CDR3 loop is CASSPHLGGAFF. CDR3 bases: TGTGCCAGCAGTCCCCACCTGGGGGGGGCTTTCTTT.

The chain links TRBV25-1 to TRBJ1-2; the D is unclear. Germline loops: CDR1 MGHDK, CDR2 SYGVNS. V was pared by 4 bases and J by 4 bases, with 13 bases between. This CDR3 comprises 14 residues. Here the CDR3 DNA reads TGTGCCAGCAGTGGCCTCTGGACGGCCTATGGCTACACCTTC. It codes for CASSGLWTAYGYTF.

This rearrangement joins TRBV9 to TRBJ2-3; 8 bases align to TRBD1. The ends lost 6 bases at V and 0 bases at J; junction bases unmatched: 6. The CDR3 covers 15 residues. Germline-derived CDR1 and CDR2 are SGDLS and YYNGEE. CDR3 DNA sequence: TGTGCCAGCAACAGACAGGGGTCAAGCACAGATACGCAGTATTTT. Translation: CASNRQGSSTDTQYF.

The chain recombines TRBV5-6 with TRBJ2-7; D is unresolved. The CDR3 is 14 amino acids. Trimming took off 1 base at V and 0 bases at J, with 8 bases between the two ends. Looked up from germline, CDR1 is SGHDT and CDR2 is YYEEEE. The CDR3 DNA reads TGTGCCAGCAGCTTGCTAGGGTTCTCCTACGAGCAGTACTTC. Translated, it gives CASSLLGFSYEQYF.